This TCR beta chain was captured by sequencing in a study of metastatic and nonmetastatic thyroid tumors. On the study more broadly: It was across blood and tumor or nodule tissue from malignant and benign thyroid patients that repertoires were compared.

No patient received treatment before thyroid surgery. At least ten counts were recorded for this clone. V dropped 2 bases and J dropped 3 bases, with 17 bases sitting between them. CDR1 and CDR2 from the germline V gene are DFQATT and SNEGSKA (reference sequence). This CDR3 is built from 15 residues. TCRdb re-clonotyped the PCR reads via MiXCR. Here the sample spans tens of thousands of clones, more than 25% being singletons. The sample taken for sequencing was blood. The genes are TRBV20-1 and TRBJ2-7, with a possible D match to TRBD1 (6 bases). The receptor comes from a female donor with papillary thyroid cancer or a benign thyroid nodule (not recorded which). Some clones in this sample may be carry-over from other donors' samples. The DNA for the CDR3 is TGCAGTGCTAGACCAGGGGCGCCCAATCGCTACGAGCAGTACTTC. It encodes CSARPGAPNRYEQYF.